These 16 T cell receptor beta chains share one sample of origin, sequenced in a study of T cells after yellow fever vaccination. Each CDR3 protein is one row after TCRdb ran MiXCR on the 5' RACE reads. The sample consists of 150,000 to 200,000 distinct CDR3 sequences, 6.2% of them appearing once. The sequencing used CD4+ T cells sorted from PBMCs, collected on the day of the first yellow fever vaccination. Every receptor here comes from a man between 18 and 29 years old who received the YFV17D yellow fever vaccine.

The J gene is TRBJ1-2, the V gene TRBV7-9; 7 bases agree with TRBD1. The CDR3 extends over 14 amino acids. V shed 1 base, J shed 2 bases, and the junction held 1 base outside the gene matches. Germline CDR1 reads SEHNR; CDR2 reads FQNEAQ (reference sequence). The CDR3 DNA reads as TGTGCCAGCAGCTTAGAGACAGGGAACTATGGCTACACCTTC. This gives the protein CASSLETGNYGYTF.

This clonotype was seen repeatedly, ten times or more. This rearrangement joins TRBV7-2 to TRBJ2-1; D remains unclear. The CDR3 loop spans 16 amino acids. Germline V CDR1 and CDR2: SGHTA, FQGNSA. The V and J ends lost 5 bases and 6 bases respectively, with 20 bases between them. CDR3: CASSRNARLVSNEQFF. The CDR3, as DNA: TGTGCCAGCAGCCGCAACGCCAGGCTCGTGTCCAATGAGCAGTTCTTC. The variable domain in full, completed from reference TRBV7-2 and TRBJ2-1, reads GAGVSQSPSNKVTEKGKDVELRCDPISGHTALYWYRQSLGQGLEFLIYFQGNSAPDKSGLPSDRFSAERTGGSVSTLTIQRTQQEDSAVYLCASSRNARLVSNEQFFGPGTRLTVL.

This clonotype was detected many times. The rearrangement links TRBV19 to TRBJ2-3; D gene ambiguous. V was cut by 3 bases and J by 2 bases, with 6 bases left in between. Germline V gene data show CDR1 as LNHDA and CDR2 as SQIVND (reference sequence). The CDR3 totals 13 residues. The CDR3 region has the DNA TGTGCCAGTAGTATGCCAGACACAGATACGCAGTATTTT. As protein: CASSMPDTDTQYF. The full variable domain, with the rest looked up from reference TRBV19 and TRBJ2-3, is DGGITQSPKYLFRKEGQNVTLSCEQNLNHDAMYWYRQDPGQGLRLIYYSQIVNDFQKGDIAEGYSVSREKKESFPLTVTSAQKNPTAFYLCASSMPDTDTQYFGPGTRLTVL.

This clonotype was observed at least ten times. The rearrangement joins TRBV11-2 to TRBJ1-1, with 9 bases matching TRBD1. Per germline, CDR1 SGHAT and CDR2 FQNNGV. The CDR3 is 15 amino acids. V lost 5 bases and J lost 1; bases outside the gene matches: 5. CDR3 sequence (DNA): TGTGCCAGCAGCACATACAGGGGGCCGAACACTGAAGCTTTCTTT. It encodes CASSTYRGPNTEAFF.

This clonotype showed up many times. The V call is TRBV7-9, the J call TRBJ1-1; no reliable D call. CDR1 is SEHNR, CDR2 FQNEAQ, per germline (reference sequence). V lost 5 bases and J lost 7, with 11 bases in between. The CDR3 consists of 12 residues. The CDR3 protein is CASSPTINEAFF. The CDR3 DNA follows: TGTGCCAGCAGCCCAACAATAAATGAAGCTTTCTTT.

This clonotype was seen ten or more times. The chain has TRBV7-6 and TRBJ2-1, with a possible D match to TRBD1 (6 bases). The germline V and J ends were trimmed by 1 base and 7 bases, with 17 bases remaining between them. The CDR3 has 16 residues. Germline V gives CDR1 SGHVS, CDR2 FNYEAQ. This chain's CDR3 is CASSLVSGPGENEQFF. DNA of the CDR3: TGTGCCAGCAGCTTAGTATCCGGGCCAGGGGAAAATGAGCAGTTCTTC.

This clonotype has ten or more counts. The chain is built from TRBV20-1 and TRBJ2-2; D is undetermined. Germline lookup yields CDR1 DFQATT and CDR2 SNEGSKA (reference sequence). The CDR3 runs 15 residues. The V end was cut by 3 bases, the J end by 5 bases, with 16 bases between. The CDR3 spells CSASYPGALTGELFF. The CDR3 region has the DNA TGCAGTGCTAGCTATCCAGGAGCCTTAACCGGGGAGCTGTTTTTT.

This clonotype was observed at least ten times. This rearrangement joins TRBV5-1 to TRBJ1-4; 7 positions match TRBD1. V was clipped by 4 bases and J by 4 bases; unmatched bases: 4. The germline V gene has CDR1 SGHRS and CDR2 YFSETQ. The CDR3 consists of 14 residues. CDR3 in DNA: TGCGCCAGCAGCCTAGGACAGGATAATGAAAAACTGTTTTTT. Its translation: CASSLGQDNEKLFF.

Turning to this clonotype: Mismatch with germline at one junction end may stem from a read error. The chain uses TRBV18 and TRBJ2-2; D gene unclear. The CDR3 sequence is 16 residues long. Germline V gives CDR1 KGHSH, CDR2 LQKENI. CDR3 in DNA: TGTGCCAGCTCTCCACGCCTGGCGGAGAACACCGGGGAGCTGTTTTTT. Translated, it gives CASSPRLAENTGELFF. Full variable domain (remainder filled in from reference TRBV18 and TRBJ2-2): NAGVMQNPRHLVRRRGQEARLRCSPMKGHSHVYWYRQLPEEGLKFMVYLQKENIIDESGMPKERFSAEFPKEGPSILRIQQVVRGDSAAYFCASSPRLAENTGELFFGEGSRLTVL.

This clonotype has at least ten counts. V gene TRBV4-3 combines with J gene TRBJ2-7, with a weak D call TRBD1 (7 bases). Trimming shortened V by 0 bases and J by 7 bases, and 13 bases separated the two germline ends. The CDR3 extends over 14 amino acids. Germline-derived CDR1 and CDR2 are LGHNA and YSLEER. CDR3: CASSQDQGGREQYF. The CDR3 nucleotides read TGCGCCAGCAGCCAAGATCAGGGGGGCAGGGAGCAGTACTTC.

This clonotype was found many times. The rearrangement uses TRBV5-1 and TRBJ2-1; D possibly corresponds to TRBD1 (6 bases). V was pared by 4 bases and J by 15 bases, with 11 bases between. This CDR3 is 10 amino acids long. Germline V gives CDR1 SGHRS, CDR2 YFSETQ. The CDR3 DNA sequence: TGCGCCAGCAGCGGGGGCAGTCTGTTCTTC. Translating gives CASSGGSLFF.

This clonotype was seen more than once but under ten times. The chain links TRBV6-1 to TRBJ2-2; TRBD1 might be the D (5 bases). From germline, CDR1 is MNHNS and CDR2 SASEGT. Trimming stripped 6 bases from V and 8 bases from J, with 13 bases between. This CDR3 comprises 13 residues. The DNA of the CDR3 is TGTGCCAGCAGAAGCAGGGTCTCGGGGGAGCTGTTTTTT. Its protein is CASRSRVSGELFF.

The gene calls are TRBV7-8 and TRBJ1-5; D call uncertain. Trimming took off 0 bases at V and 7 bases at J, with 10 bases between the two ends. This CDR3 has 14 residues. CDR1 SGHVS and CDR2 FQNEAQ come from the germline V gene. The CDR3 DNA is TGTGCCAGCAGCTTAGCAGTGGGTCAACAGCCCCAGCATTTT. This gives the protein CASSLAVGQQPQHF. The whole variable domain, remainder taken from reference TRBV7-8 and TRBJ1-5, is GAGVSQSPRYKVAKRGQDVALRCDPISGHVSLFWYQQALGQGPEFLTYFQNEAQLDKSGLPSDRFFAERPEGSVSTLKIQRTQQEDSAVYLCASSLAVGQQPQHFGDGTRLSIL.

This clonotype was picked up a small number of times. The chain has TRBV7-2 and TRBJ1-4; D is ambiguous. V was pared by 5 bases and J by 5 bases, with 12 bases between. Germline V gene lookup returns CDR1 SGHTA and CDR2 FQGNSA. There are 14 residues in the CDR3. CDR3 protein: CASSPPGVNEKLFF. The CDR3 bases are TGTGCCAGCAGCCCTCCGGGAGTAAATGAAAAACTGTTTTTT.

This clonotype was seen at least ten times. This chain uses TRBV6-1 with TRBJ1-1; D might be TRBD1 (5 bases). The CDR3 spans 13 residues. The germline V and J ends were trimmed by 5 bases and 3 bases, with 10 bases remaining between them. The germline gives CDR1 MNHNS, CDR2 SASEGT. The CDR3 bases are TGTGCCAGCAGTAATACGGGGGACACTGAAGCTTTCTTT. Amino acid sequence: CASSNTGDTEAFF.

The chain carries TRBV30 and TRBJ2-1; D remains unclear. This CDR3 spans 12 amino acids. The V end lost 1 base, the J end lost 15 bases, and 16 bases lay between the germline ends. The germline V gene encodes CDR1 GTSNPN and CDR2 SVGIG (reference sequence). The CDR3 sequence: CAWSAGGQSRFF. CDR3 in DNA: TGTGCCTGGAGTGCCGGTGGGCAAAGTCGGTTCTTC.